This T cell receptor (beta chain) was observed in a study of shared clonotypes between healthy human individuals. Per the original methods: In the immunoSEQ data, sequences were junction-only and lacked quality scores, so filtering differed. Sequencing used immunoSEQ multiplex PCR; TCRdb keeps in-frame clones, though not all of them. The DNA gave D and trimming, while V, J and clone size come from that table. The sample gives about 490,000 clones, over 75% of which show up once; about 12% is in the top ten. The V end lost 3 bases, the J end lost 9 bases, and 12 bases lay between the germline ends. The CDR3 is made up of 12 amino acids. Per the germline V gene, CDR1 is SQVTM and CDR2 is ANQGSEA.

This receptor was taken from a woman aged 40 to 49 in good health. Some clones in this sample may be carry-over from other donors' samples. This chain joins TRBV29-1 and TRBJ2-1; a possible D gene is TRBD2 (5 bases). Sequenced input: PBMCs. As DNA, the CDR3 is TGCAGCGTTGAGGTGGGAGCTGCTGAGCAGTTCTTC. It is translated as CSVEVGAAEQFF.